This passage covers 25 T cell receptor beta chains from one sample sequenced in a study of cytomegalovirus exposure and HLA in healthy donors. The PCR used 60 Vbeta and 13 Jbeta primers. Profiling relied on immunoSEQ multiplex PCR, and the TCRdb table lists in-frame clones only, not all of them. In the table there are 200,000 or so clones, roughly 84% of which are singletons. Source material: PBMCs. These receptors were collected from a girl between 10 and 17 years old in good health and CMV-seronegative.

The V and J genes are TRBV6-5 and TRBJ2-7; 10 nucleotides match TRBD1. This CDR3 comprises 15 residues. Germline V CDR1 and CDR2: MNHEY, SVGAGI. The trim removed 2 bases at V and 2 bases at J, leaving 3 bases unmatched. The CDR3 loop is CASSYRDRGPYEQYF. The CDR3 nucleotides read TGTGCCAGCAGTTACCGTGACAGGGGGCCCTACGAGCAGTACTTC.

V gene TRBV18 combines with J gene TRBJ2-3; no definite D call. The V end was cut by 2 bases, the J end by 7 bases, with 10 bases between. Germline CDR1 and CDR2: KGHSH and LQKENI. The CDR3 consists of 13 residues. The CDR3 bases are TGTGCCAGCTCACCAAGTACTTCTTATACGCAGTATTTT. This translates into CASSPSTSYTQYF. Full variable domain (remainder filled in from reference TRBV18 and TRBJ2-3): NAGVMQNPRHLVRRRGQEARLRCSPMKGHSHVYWYRQLPEEGLKFMVYLQKENIIDESGMPKERFSAEFPKEGPSILRIQQVVRGDSAAYFCASSPSTSYTQYFGPGTRLTVL.

This clone appeared a few times. The rearrangement uses TRBV6-5 and TRBJ1-2; D may be TRBD1 (6 bases). In germline, CDR1 is MNHEY, CDR2 SVGAGI. The CDR3 spans 15 residues. V was cut by 2 bases and J by 2 bases, with 12 bases left in between. This CDR3 is CASSYLRQVNYGYTF. For the CDR3, the DNA is TGTGCCAGCAGTTACCTCAGACAGGTGAACTATGGCTACACCTTC.

J is TRBJ2-7 and V is TRBV23-1, with D possibly TRBD1 on 6 matching bases. TRBV23-1 is an open reading frame, and its role is uncertain. Trimming cost V 6 bases and J 1 base, with 16 bases left between them. The length of the CDR3 is 15 residues. The CDR3 DNA sequence: TGCGCCAGCAGCCATCCTTCCCAGGGGTCCTACGAGCAGTACTTC. Translating it yields CASSHPSQGSYEQYF.

This chain connects TRBV9 to TRBJ1-1; D is undetermined. The CDR3 runs to 14 residues. V lost 4 bases and J 4 bases, leaving 14 bases between the germline ends. The germline V gene encodes CDR1 SGDLS and CDR2 YYNGEE. CDR3 nucleotides: TGTGCCAGCAGCACCTCCGGAGGTGGCACTGAAGCTTTCTTT. Protein product: CASSTSGGGTEAFF.

The V call is TRBV18, the J call TRBJ1-1; 8 bases are shared with TRBD1. The germline V gene has CDR1 KGHSH and CDR2 LQKENI. The CDR3 is made up of 13 amino acids. Trimming cost V 3 bases and J 3 bases; bases outside gene matches: 0. The CDR3 spells CASSPGQDTEAFF. For the CDR3, the DNA is TGTGCCAGCTCACCGGGACAGGACACTGAAGCTTTCTTT.

V usage is TRBV7-2 and J usage is TRBJ2-7; D is unclear. The V end lost 2 bases, the J end lost 3 bases, and 11 bases lay between the germline ends. This CDR3 comprises 14 residues. Germline V gives CDR1 SGHTA, CDR2 FQGNSA. The chain's CDR3 is CASSLKGGVYEQYF. The CDR3 DNA sequence: TGTGCCAGCAGCTTAAAAGGTGGAGTCTACGAGCAGTACTTC.

This chain joins TRBV7-3 and TRBJ2-1; maybe TRBD2 (5 bases). This CDR3 region has 13 residues. Between the trimmed V and J ends, which lost 0 bases and 10 bases, there was a span of 10 bases. The V gene's germline CDR1 is SGHTA and CDR2 FQGTGA. The CDR3 DNA sequence: TGTGCCAGCAGCTTAACACCTCCTAGCGAGCAGTTCTTC. It yields the protein CASSLTPPSEQFF.

The chain joins TRBV7-2 to TRBJ1-1; D remains ambiguous. Germline lookup yields CDR1 SGHTA and CDR2 FQGNSA. The ends were cut back, 2 bases at V and 1 base at J, with 8 bases in the middle. The CDR3 extends over 14 amino acids. CDR3 sequence reads: CASSLLPRNTEAFF. CDR3 DNA sequence: TGTGCCAGCAGCTTACTCCCTCGGAACACTGAAGCTTTCTTT.

This rearrangement joins TRBV28 to TRBJ2-7; 9 nucleotides align to TRBD1. Germline CDR1 and CDR2: MDHEN and SYDVKM. With V trimmed by 6 bases and J by 0 bases, 6 bases remained unmatched. The CDR3 length is 15 residues. This CDR3 is CASRTGTGSSYEQYF. CDR3 DNA sequence: TGTGCCAGCAGAACCGGGACAGGGTCCTCCTACGAGCAGTACTTC.

The chain joins TRBV9 to TRBJ2-3; 7 positions match TRBD2. Germline V CDR1 and CDR2: SGDLS, YYNGEE. The CDR3 consists of 16 residues. V gave up 3 bases and J gave up 5 bases; unmatched junction bases: 12. CDR3 region: CASSAHPGGGLDTQYF. CDR3 in DNA: TGTGCCAGCAGCGCCCACCCTGGGGGGGGACTAGATACGCAGTATTTT.

The CDR3 nucleotides read TGTGCCAGCAGCCGTGTATCCTACGAGCAGTACTTC. Protein sequence: CASSRVSYEQYF. The chain recombines TRBV7-2 with TRBJ2-7; D uncertain. Germline values: CDR1 SGHTA, CDR2 FQGNSA. CDR3 size: 12 residues. V was shortened by 5 bases and J by 1 base, with 6 bases between the two germline ends.

The chain links TRBV5-4 to TRBJ2-7, with a possible D match to TRBD1 (6 bases). Germline V gene sequence: CDR1 SGHNT, CDR2 YYREEE (reference sequence). V was trimmed by 4 bases and J by 3 bases, leaving 11 bases between them. This CDR3 contains 13 residues. The CDR3 is CASSPKDSYEQYF. In DNA, the CDR3 is TGTGCCAGCAGCCCGAAGGACAGCTACGAGCAGTACTTC.

J is TRBJ2-3 and V is TRBV7-3, with D perhaps matching TRBD2 (7 bases). Trimming stripped 5 bases from V and 13 bases from J, with 28 bases between. Germline loops: CDR1 SGHTA, CDR2 FQGTGA. This CDR3 contains 16 residues. In DNA, the CDR3 is TGTGCCAGCAGCGACCTGCTGGGGGGGGCCACTAGCGCCGAGTATTTT. Protein sequence: CASSDLLGGATSAEYF.

This sequence joins TRBV6-6 and TRBJ2-2; 7 positions agree with TRBD1. Germline loops: CDR1 MNHNY, CDR2 SVGAGI (reference sequence). This CDR3 region has 15 residues. Trimming removed 6 bases from V and 5 bases from J; junction bases left unmatched: 9. The CDR3 reads CASRETGVRTGELFF. CDR3 sequence (DNA): TGTGCCAGCAGAGAAACAGGGGTGAGGACCGGGGAGCTGTTTTTT.

The chain carries TRBV28 and TRBJ1-5; tentative D call: TRBD1 (6 bases). The CDR3 has 16 amino acids. Germline V CDR1 and CDR2: MDHEN, SYDVKM. V lost 2 bases, J lost 1 base, and 12 bases lay in between. CDR3: CASSLNTRGSNQPQHF. The CDR3 region has the DNA TGTGCCAGCAGTTTAAATACTAGGGGGAGCAATCAGCCCCAGCATTTT.

The chain uses TRBV7-2 and TRBJ1-1; D is unclear. Germline V CDR1 and CDR2: SGHTA, FQGNSA. V was pared by 5 bases and J by 0 bases, with 16 bases between. CDR3 size: 16 residues. The CDR3 DNA sequence: TGTGCCAGCAGCCCCTCCTGGGCAGCTATGAACACTGAAGCTTTCTTT. Its protein is CASSPSWAAMNTEAFF.

V is TRBV5-5 and J is TRBJ1-5, with D perhaps TRBD1 (6 bases). The CDR3 is made up of 13 amino acids. From germline, CDR1 is SGHKS and CDR2 YYEKEE (reference sequence). V was cut by 2 bases and J by 7 bases, with 10 bases left in between. In DNA form, the CDR3 reads TGTGCCAGCAGCTTTGGGGGCGTGCAGCCCCAGCATTTT. It codes for CASSFGGVQPQHF. Together with reference TRBV5-5 and TRBJ1-5, the CDR3 gives the full variable domain: DAGVTQSPTHLIKTRGQQVTLRCSPISGHKSVSWYQQVLGQGPQFIFQYYEKEERGRGNFPDRFSARQFPNYSSELNVNALLLGDSALYLCASSFGGVQPQHFGDGTRLSIL.

The V and J genes are TRBV6-5 and TRBJ2-7; D is perhaps TRBD2 (5 bases). From germline, CDR1 is MNHEY and CDR2 SVGAGI. This CDR3 is built from 14 residues. Deletions cut 2 bases from V and 5 bases from J, with 13 bases between. The CDR3 sequence: CASSYRTVSNEQYF. The DNA of the CDR3 is TGTGCCAGCAGTTACCGGACTGTAAGTAACGAGCAGTACTTC.

The rearrangement uses TRBV7-9 and TRBJ1-2; possibly TRBD1 for D (5 bases). The V gene's germline CDR1 is SEHNR and CDR2 FQNEAQ (reference sequence). The CDR3 spans 11 residues. The ends were cut back, 9 bases at V and 4 bases at J, with 9 bases in the middle. For the CDR3, the DNA is TGTGCCAGTACAGGATTCTATGGCTACACCTTC. Residues: CASTGFYGYTF. The variable domain in full, completed from reference TRBV7-9 and TRBJ1-2, reads DTGVSQNPRHKITKRGQNVTFRCDPISEHNRLYWYRQTLGQGPEFLTYFQNEAQLEKSRLLSDRFSAERPKGSFSTLEIQRTEQGDSAMYLCASTGFYGYTFGSGTRLTVV.

The chain uses TRBV2 and TRBJ1-5; 8 nucleotides align to TRBD1. CDR1 is SNHLY and CDR2 is FYNNEI in the germline V gene. J lost 7 bases, V lost 5 bases, and 16 bases had no gene match. This CDR3 comprises 17 residues. CDR3 in amino acids: CASSTGGTGGLGQPQHF. CDR3 DNA sequence: TGTGCCAGCAGTACCGGAGGAACAGGGGGGCTGGGACAGCCCCAGCATTTT.

V usage is TRBV4-1 and J usage is TRBJ2-1, with TRBD2 identical over 7 bases. Germline loops: CDR1 MGHRA, CDR2 YSYEKL. The V gene end was trimmed by 3 bases and the J gene end by 5 bases; junction bases not matched to a gene: 7. This CDR3 is built from 15 residues. The chain's CDR3 is CASSHRLGGNNEQFF. As DNA, the CDR3 is TGCGCCAGCAGCCACCGGCTGGGAGGGAACAATGAGCAGTTCTTC.

This chain joins TRBV6-5 and TRBJ2-1; D ambiguous. The V gene's germline CDR1 is MNHEY and CDR2 SVGAGI. V shed 6 bases and J shed 0 bases, with 9 bases lying between them. The CDR3 runs to 14 residues. This CDR3 is CASRATSSYNEQFF. CDR3 nucleotide sequence: TGTGCCAGCAGGGCAACATCCTCCTACAATGAGCAGTTCTTC.

This clone occurred a few times. The chain couples TRBV9 to TRBJ1-1; D remains unclear. Germline V gene lookup returns CDR1 SGDLS and CDR2 YYNGEE. Trimming removed 4 bases at V and 0 bases at J, with 7 bases between. This CDR3 is 13 amino acids long. CDR3 region: CASSLILNTEAFF. CDR3 nucleotides: TGTGCCAGCAGCCTAATACTGAACACTGAAGCTTTCTTT.

V and J are TRBV10-3 and TRBJ2-3; TRBD2 agrees at 11 bases. CDR3 length: 16 residues. The V gene end was trimmed by 7 bases and the J gene end by 3 bases; junction bases not matched to a gene: 9. Germline CDR1 reads ENHRY; CDR2 reads SYGVKD. The CDR3 sequence: CAITAQLAGVTDTQYF. CDR3 in DNA: TGTGCCATCACGGCCCAACTAGCGGGGGTTACAGATACGCAGTATTTT.